This TCR beta chain was recorded in a study of T cell responses to AZD1222 COVID-19 vaccine. General study points: Dominant at 160-218 and 743-854, vaccine-associated CD4 TCRs also spanned spike. Repertoires in all cases were sampled only once the peak T cell response had passed. Breadth and depth of Spike-specific TCRs rose after two AZD1222 doses.

Clones were read by immunoSEQ multiplex PCR, and TCRdb kept only the in-frame ones, dropping some. The repertoire holds about 170,000 clones, around 88% seen once, with 1.1% in the top ten. Concerning this clone itself: What it binds is unknown.

This TCR was recovered from an adult who received the AZD1222 COVID-19 vaccine. The sample consisted of peripheral blood, taken 28 days after the second AZD1222 dose.

CDR3 sequence (DNA): TGCGCCAGCAGCCCCCGGGGGGGGACGAATGACTATGGCTACACCTTC. This sequence encodes CASSPRGGTNDYGYTF. This chain links TRBV5-1 with TRBJ1-2, with D maybe TRBD1 (5 bases). The germline gives CDR1 SGHRS, CDR2 YFSETQ. CDR3 length: 16 residues. V dropped 4 bases and J dropped 3 bases, with 19 bases sitting between them. Using reference TRBV5-1 and TRBJ1-2 for the parts outside the CDR3, the full variable domain is KAGVTQTPRYLIKTRGQQVTLSCSPISGHRSVSWYQQTPGQGLQFLFEYFSETQRNKGNFPGRFSGRQFSNSRSEMNVSTLELGDSALYLCASSPRGGTNDYGYTFGSGTRLTVV.